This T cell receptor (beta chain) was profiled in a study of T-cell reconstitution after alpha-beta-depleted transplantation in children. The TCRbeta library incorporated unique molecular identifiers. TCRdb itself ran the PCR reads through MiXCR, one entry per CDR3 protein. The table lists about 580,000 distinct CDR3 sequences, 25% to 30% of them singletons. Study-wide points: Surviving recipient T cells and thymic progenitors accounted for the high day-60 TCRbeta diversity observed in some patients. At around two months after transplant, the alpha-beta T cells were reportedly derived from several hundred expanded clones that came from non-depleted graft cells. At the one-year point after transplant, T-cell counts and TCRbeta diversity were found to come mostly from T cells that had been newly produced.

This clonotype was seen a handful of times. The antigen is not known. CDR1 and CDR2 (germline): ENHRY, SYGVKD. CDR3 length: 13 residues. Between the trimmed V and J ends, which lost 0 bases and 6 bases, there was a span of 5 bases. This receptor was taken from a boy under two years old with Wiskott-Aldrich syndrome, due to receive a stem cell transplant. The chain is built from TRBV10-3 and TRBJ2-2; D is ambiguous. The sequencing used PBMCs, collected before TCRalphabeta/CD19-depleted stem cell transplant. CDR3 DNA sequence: TGTGCCATCAGTGAGTCTGGCGCCGGGGAGCTGTTTTTT. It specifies CAISESGAGELFF.